Here is one TCR beta chain with its context. Its antigen is unknown. The read ends 3 residues before the CDR3 terminus; that terminus is restored from the germline J gene. TCR beta CDR3 regions were amplified by multiplex PCR from an average of roughly 1.1 ug genomic DNA per sample using the immunoSEQ assay. Primer bias was corrected in the assay by using a complete synthetic TCR repertoire to establish an amplification baseline. The amplicons were sequenced on the Illumina platform. Under the source paper's analysis protocol: Sequences were error-corrected by clustering with frequency ratios and a modified nearest-neighbor algorithm, then analyzed in the immunoSEQ Analyzer with IMGT gene definitions. At each rarefaction depth, TCR richness and evenness were averaged across 20 rarefaction repeats, and any sample with fewer sequences than the depth was left out. V, D and J gene relative abundances were compared between groups with Wilcoxon rank sum tests, applying FDR correction. In the blinded duplicates, the intraclass correlation was nearly 96% for TCR richness and averaged 76.4% across 60 to 70 gene segments. TCRdb limited this immuneACCESS table to in-frame rearrangements with V and J called. A share of clones is missing; checked studies link under half to unresolved V genes, and the rest is unexplained. V and J calls plus clone size are reproduced from that table; the DNA served to infer D and trimming. The data table for this sample lists about 39,000 clones. The ten largest account for approximately 4.8% of the sample.

From its cysteine to its phenylalanine, the CDR3 spans 12 amino acids. Part of the CDR3 DNA is given, 27 bases translated from base 1. V is shortened by 4 bases, J by 3 bases, and the region joining them spans 6 bases. This sample was included in a study of T cells in women clearing cervical HPV infection listed by TCRdb under 2018. As for the study more broadly: Cases were some 24 women with histologically confirmed HPV16-related CIN3 or worse, including a couple of invasive cancers. Five blinded duplicates per group were added as quality controls, giving around 60 samples: some 50 participants and 10 replicates. Blood from cases was collected at the visit at which the lesion was first identified, whereas blood from controls was collected once infection was no longer detected. Cases were matched to controls by age within five years and by the year the sample was collected. An exploratory proof-of-principle case-control study, nested within the Guanacaste HPV Natural History Study in Costa Rica, was conducted to compare TCR repertoires across cervical HPV16 outcomes. Controls were 25 women whose single incident HPV16 infection cleared within 12 months without precancer or cancer developing. Because only a few women had HLA typing data, the possibility that HLA type acted as a confounder could not be ruled out. The parent cohort enrolled roughly 9,400 women aged 18 or older in Guanacaste, Costa Rica, in about 1993 to 1995 and followed the women for about 7 years. Cases had a median age of approximately 35 years compared with 38 to 40 for controls, and baseline characteristics showed no significant differences between the groups. Among cases, blood sampling occurred a median of about 150 days after lesion detection, with an interquartile range of roughly 85 to 210 days. General conclusions and limits of the study: By combining richness with V gene abundances, random forest classifiers separated cases from controls with an estimated AUC of roughly 0.8. TRBV6-7 relative abundance was lower in cases than in controls (approximately 0.11% versus 0.16%; Bonferroni P = 0.0008). Significantly higher TCR repertoire richness was observed in CIN3+ cases than in controls across sequencing depths, whereas no difference in evenness was found. Because the number of T cells in each sample was unknown, differences in richness could reflect differing T-cell content rather than repertoire biology. Whether associations preceded infection or resulted from infection could not be shown with the cross-sectional design, and effector/memory subsets and HPV-specific T cells were not isolated.

Every participant had a single incident cervical HPV16 infection, and women with prevalent HPV16 infections were excluded. Cervical HPV DNA was detected by MY09/MY11 PCR and genotyped by dot-blot hybridization. Approximately 15 mL of heparinized blood were centrifuged, and the buffy coat was split into aliquots, frozen at -30 degrees C, and then kept at -80 degrees C. QIAGEN kits were used to extract genomic DNA from the buffy coat specimens. The origin of this receptor is a woman between 18 and 70 years old with a cervical HPV16 infection that either progressed to CIN3+ or cleared (not recorded which). The source material was blood buffy coat. This sequence uses TRBV23-1 and TRBJ1-2; a tentative D match to TRBD1 spans 5 bases. TRBV23-1 is filed as an ORF, its function uncertain. The CDR3 here reads CASSLGDYGYTF. The sequenced part of the CDR3 DNA is TGCGCCAGCAGTCTAGGGGACTATGGC.